The source of this T cell receptor beta chain is a study of T cell repertoires in cytomegalovirus infection. Germline-derived CDR1 and CDR2 are SGHTA and FQGNSA. The CDR3 is made up of 16 amino acids. V was cut by 11 bases and J by 4 bases, with 24 bases left in between. Turning to this clonotype: What it recognizes is unknown.

Each CDR3 protein is one row after TCRdb ran MiXCR on the reads. The table has some 400,000 distinct CDR3 sequences, 31% seen once. Findings of the study overall: What dominated the ex vivo response were HLA-C-restricted CMV-specific TCR beta clonotypes.

The V call is TRBV7-2, the J call TRBJ1-5; D is ambiguous. This receptor was obtained from a human donor in good health (CMV status not recorded). Some clones in this sample may be carry-over from other donors' samples. The sample consisted of PBMCs. The CDR3 DNA reads as TGTGCCTTCAGCTTAGGTAGGGCGTCGGGTAATCAGCCCCAGCATTTT. Translated: CAFSLGRASGNQPQHF. The whole variable domain, filled in from reference TRBV7-2 and TRBJ1-5, reads GAGVSQSPSNKVTEKGKDVELRCDPISGHTALYWYRQSLGQGLEFLIYFQGNSAPDKSGLPSDRFSAERTGGSVSTLTIQRTQQEDSAVYLCAFSLGRASGNQPQHFGDGTRLSIL.